The entry that follows covers one TCR beta chain sequence. Enrolment of Seattle patients took place during active infection, and they were followed longitudinally. Sequencing was performed with immunoSEQ multiplex PCR; in TCRdb, only in-frame clones are kept and a portion is missing. Of about 250,000 clones in the sample, about 87% were seen once. The germline gives CDR1 MNHNS, CDR2 SASEGT. The V segment lost 4 bases and the J segment 1 base; nucleotides outside the gene matches: 6. There are 16 residues in the CDR3. The sample originates from a study of blood T cell repertoires in COVID-19. Study background: Material from acute and convalescent COVID-19 was sourced from the United States, Italy and Spain. T cells, B-cell-depleted T cells, or PBMCs provided the cDNA or gDNA that served as material.

This TCR was recovered from a young woman with COVID-19, enrolled during active disease. V and J are TRBV6-1 and TRBJ1-5; 8 bases align to TRBD1. Sequenced input: peripheral blood. CDR3 amino acids: CASSAQTGASNQPQHF. The DNA of the CDR3 is TGTGCCAGCAGTGCCCAGACAGGGGCCAGCAATCAGCCCCAGCATTTT.